A selection of T cell receptor beta chains follows, all from one sample in a study of CD8+CD57+ T cells in acquired aplastic anemia. TCRdb re-called the reads through MiXCR, storing one row per CDR3 protein. The sample has some 220,000 distinct CDR3 sequences; 30% to 40% are singletons. Sequencing was performed on sorted CD4+, CD8+, or CD8+CD57+ T cells (not recorded which) from PBMCs. These receptors were obtained from a human donor in good health, serving as a control. The CDR3 runs from the conserved cysteine through the conserved F or W. A D gene is named only where the DNA matches it firmly. Some rows have no size entry. The others give once, few or many, or a class for an expanded clone.

cdr3_nt cdr3_aa j_call d_call v_call clone_size
TGTGCCAGTAGTATTTCTGTTACGGCGTACGAGCAGTACTTC CASSISVTAYEQYF TRBJ2-7 - TRBV19 many
TGCGCCAGCGGCAGGGTGAACACCGGGGAGCTGTTTTTT CASGRVNTGELFF TRBJ2-2 - TRBV5-1 -
TGTGCCAGCACCCAATACAATGAGCAGTTCTTC CASTQYNEQFF TRBJ2-1 - TRBV7-9 many
TGTGCCAGCAGCTTGGGAGGAGAAAACACAGATACGCAGTATTTT CASSLGGENTDTQYF TRBJ2-3 - TRBV11-2 -
TGCGCCAGCAGTGCCGCCAAGAATTCACCCCTCCACTTT CASSAAKNSPLHF TRBJ1-6 - TRBV10-1 -
TGTGCCAGCAGCCCAGAGGGGGATTCTGGAAACACCATATATTTT CASSPEGDSGNTIYF TRBJ1-3 - TRBV7-9 many
TGTGCCAGCAGCCCCGTAAGCCCCGGGACGGCTCACTTC CASSPVSPGTAHF TRBJ2-1 - TRBV11-2 few
TGTGCTAGTGGTTCGGGACTTACGACAGATACGCAGTATTTT CASGSGLTTDTQYF TRBJ2-3 - TRBV12-5 few
TGTGCCAGCAGCCAGATGATGGGAACTGAAGCTTTCTTT CASSQMMGTEAFF TRBJ1-1 - TRBV7-9 many
TGTGCCAGCAGCCAACCAGACATCTACTATGGCTACACCTTC CASSQPDIYYGYTF TRBJ1-2 - TRBV4-2 many
TGCAGTGCTAGAGAGGCCGGGCAGTATGGCTACACCTTC CSAREAGQYGYTF TRBJ1-2 - TRBV20-1 many
TGTGCCAGCAGCCAACAGCATTTT CASSQQHF TRBJ1-5 - TRBV7-3 once
TGTGCCAGCAGTTTAGGCGGGGCCAACGTCCTGACTTTC CASSLGGANVLTF TRBJ2-6 - TRBV12-3/TRBV12-4 -
TGCAGTGCTAGAGACCGGGACAGGGGATGGGAGACCCAGTACTTC CSARDRDRGWETQYF TRBJ2-5 TRBD1 TRBV20-1 -
TGTGCCAGCAGTGCCCAGTCGGGACAGGGCAGGAATGAGCAGTTCTTC CASSAQSGQGRNEQFF TRBJ2-1 TRBD1 TRBV6-1 -
TGTGCCACGTCGGGGGATATCGATTCACCCCTCCACTTT CATSGDIDSPLHF TRBJ1-6 - TRBV10-3 -
TGTGCCAGCTCGCCCCCGGGCGGGGGGGTTGAGCAGTTCTTC CASSPPGGGVEQFF TRBJ2-1 TRBD2 TRBV18 -
TGTGCCAGCAGCGTACAGCAAGGGGTCTACAATGAGCAGTTCTTC CASSVQQGVYNEQFF TRBJ2-1 - TRBV7-9 many
TGTGCCAGTAGTATTTCGCAGGGGCACTACGAGCAGTACTTC CASSISQGHYEQYF TRBJ2-7 - TRBV19 many
TGCAGTGTCACAGGCCGCGAAGAGACCCAGTACTTC CSVTGREETQYF TRBJ2-5 - TRBV20-1 -
TGTGCCAGCAGCTTAGTGTCAGGGGACTACAATGAGCAGTTCTTC CASSLVSGDYNEQFF TRBJ2-1 - TRBV13 -
TGTGCCACCAGCAGAGATAGGGGCTACACCTTC CATSRDRGYTF TRBJ1-2 - TRBV15 -
TGTGCCAGCAGCTCCCGATGGACGGCTGTGGGGTTGAGTGCTGAAGCTTTCTTT CASSSRWTAVGLSAEAFF TRBJ1-1 - TRBV7-9 -
TGCAGTGCTAGAGCTGGGGACAGGGGGCTCAACTTCGAGCAGTACTTC CSARAGDRGLNFEQYF TRBJ2-7 TRBD1 TRBV20-1 -
TGTGCCACCAGCAGTGGACTAGCGGGGCACCGAGATACGCAGTATTTT CATSSGLAGHRDTQYF TRBJ2-3 TRBD2 TRBV15 medium-sized
TGCGCCAGCAGCTCGTCAATGGGGGGCGCAGTGCACGAGCAGTACTTC CASSSSMGGAVHEQYF TRBJ2-7 - TRBV5-1 many
TGTGCCAGCACTAGGGACAGAGGGACCTATGGCTACACCTTC CASTRDRGTYGYTF TRBJ1-2 TRBD1 TRBV2 -
TGTGCCACCAGTTCCGCTGGGGCCAACGTCCTGACTTTC CATSSAGANVLTF TRBJ2-6 - TRBV24-1 many
TGTGCCAGCAGGAGGGTGGACACTGAAGCTTTCTTT CASRRVDTEAFF TRBJ1-1 - TRBV12-3/TRBV12-4 many
TGTGCCAGCAGCGTAGACAGCTCTGGGGCCAACGTCCTGACTTTC CASSVDSSGANVLTF TRBJ2-6 - TRBV11-2 -
TGTGCCAGCAGCCAAAATATGCTCGGGGACGGCTACACCTTC CASSQNMLGDGYTF TRBJ1-2 - TRBV4-2 -
TGCAGCGGGGGGACAGGGGAAGGGTCTGAAGCTTTCTTT CSGGTGEGSEAFF TRBJ1-1 TRBD1 TRBV29-1 -
TGTGCCAGCAGCTCCACGGTGTACTCTGGGGCCAACGTCCTGACTTTC CASSSTVYSGANVLTF TRBJ2-6 - TRBV7-3 -
TGTGCCAGCGGACAGCAAGTTGCCTACGAGCAGTACTTC CASGQQVAYEQYF TRBJ2-7 - TRBV2 many
TGTGCCAGCAGTTTATCTAACTATGGCTACACCTTC CASSLSNYGYTF TRBJ1-2 - TRBV2 many
TGCAGTGCTAGAGATCGGAGGGGAGGGTGGAACACTGAAGCTTTCTTT CSARDRRGGWNTEAFF TRBJ1-1 - TRBV20-1 many
TGTGCCAGCAGCGTCGAACTGGATTCACCCCTCCACTTT CASSVELDSPLHF TRBJ1-6 - TRBV9 many
TGTGCCACCAGCAGAGGGGAGGGGGAGCAGTTCTTC CATSRGEGEQFF TRBJ2-1 TRBD2 TRBV15 once
TGCGCCAGCAGCTTGGGCGGACGGGGGGTGAACGAGCAGTACTTC CASSLGGRGVNEQYF TRBJ2-7 TRBD2 TRBV5-1 -
TGTGCCAGCCACAGGGACCAAGAGACCCAGTACTTC CASHRDQETQYF TRBJ2-5 - TRBV2 many
TGTGCCAGCAGCCGAAGCGGACTAGCGGGAGTCACCGGGGAGCTGTTTTTT CASSRSGLAGVTGELFF TRBJ2-2 TRBD2 TRBV11-2 -
TGCGCCAGCAGCTCGACAGGGGATAGCCAAGAGACCCAGTACTTC CASSSTGDSQETQYF TRBJ2-5 TRBD1 TRBV5-1 -
TGTGCCAGCTCACGAAGTCGCGGGGTACAAGAGACCCAGTACTTC CASSRSRGVQETQYF TRBJ2-5 - TRBV25-1 -
TGTGCCAGCAGCTCCTTTGGCCAAGAGACCCAGTACTTC CASSSFGQETQYF TRBJ2-5 - TRBV11-2 -
TGTGCCAGTAGTATCACACAGGCGTATCAGCCCCAGCATTTT CASSITQAYQPQHF TRBJ1-5 - TRBV19 many
TGTGCCAGCAGCTTAGTGGGCCAAGAGACCCAGTACTTC CASSLVGQETQYF TRBJ2-5 - TRBV7-2 many
TGTGCCAGTAGCACAGGGGGCGGTCAGCCCCAGCATTTT CASSTGGGQPQHF TRBJ1-5 TRBD1 TRBV19 many
TGTGCCAGCAGCTTAGCAAGGCAGGGGGGCTCCTACGAGCAGTACTTC CASSLARQGGSYEQYF TRBJ2-7 - TRBV7-6 many
TGTGCCATCAGTGAGAATGGACAGGTCGGTAATGAGCAGTTCTTC CAISENGQVGNEQFF TRBJ2-1 TRBD1 TRBV10-3 -
TGTGCCAGCAGCGCTGATGGAAGTCCGGAGACCCAGTACTTC CASSADGSPETQYF TRBJ2-5 - TRBV11-2 -
TGTGCCAGCAGTTACCTACAGGGAGGGGGGACCACTGAAGCTTTCTTT CASSYLQGGGTTEAFF TRBJ1-1 - TRBV27 -
TGTGCCAGCAGTATCCCTGGTTCACCCCTCCACTTT CASSIPGSPLHF TRBJ1-6 - TRBV6-1 many
TGCAGCGTTACAGGGCAGGGTGGGGAGACCCAGTACTTC CSVTGQGGETQYF TRBJ2-5 - TRBV29-1 -
TGTGCCAGCAGTGACCTTAGCTGGAAGTCCTTCAATGAGCAGTTCTTC CASSDLSWKSFNEQFF TRBJ2-1 - TRBV12-3/TRBV12-4 -
TGTGCCAGCAGCTCCGAGGTCTGGACCTCCTACGAGCAGTACTTC CASSSEVWTSYEQYF TRBJ2-7 - TRBV7-9 many
TGTGCCAGCAGAATCACCTTAAATTCACCCCTCCACTTT CASRITLNSPLHF TRBJ1-6 - TRBV14 many
TGTGCCAGCAGTGTATACCGGACGGAGAACACTGAAGCTTTCTTT CASSVYRTENTEAFF TRBJ1-1 - TRBV2 many
TGTGCCAGCAGCTTATGGCAGGGCAACACCGGGGAGCTGTTTTTT CASSLWQGNTGELFF TRBJ2-2 - TRBV7-2 -
TGTGCCAGCAGCCAATTGCCACTTTTCCCTTGCGAGCAGTACTTC CASSQLPLFPCEQYF TRBJ2-7 - TRBV4-2 few